The present entry profiles one T cell receptor beta chain with its context. The donors (healthy individuals) were bone marrow donors. This record belongs to a study of cytomegalovirus exposure and HLA in healthy donors. CDR1 and CDR2 from the germline V gene are SGHNT and YYREEE (reference sequence). The V gene end was trimmed by 9 bases and the J gene end by 4 bases; junction bases not matched to a gene: 20. The CDR3 sequence is 17 residues long. It was with 60 Vbeta and 13 Jbeta primers that the PCR ran. Profiled with immunoSEQ multiplex PCR; TCRdb holds only in-frame clones, not every one. This table has under 200,000 clones, 65% to 85% appearing once.

The source of this sequence is a male donor in good health and CMV-seropositive. The V gene is TRBV5-4, the J gene TRBJ2-7; 9 bases align to TRBD2. The specimen was PBMCs. The CDR3 region has the DNA TGTGCCACCCAGGGGGGGCAGGCGGGAGGGCCAGGGTACGAGCAGTACTTC. Protein: CATQGGQAGGPGYEQYF.